The present T cell receptor beta chain was sequenced within a study of blood T cell repertoires in COVID-19. Study details: Sites across the United States, Italy and Spain contributed samples from acute and convalescent COVID-19. Sources were T cells, B-cell-depleted T cells, or PBMCs; the material itself was cDNA or gDNA.

The trim removed 4 bases at V and 2 bases at J, leaving 4 bases unmatched. The CDR3 has 14 amino acids. Germline V gene sequence: CDR1 SGHVS, CDR2 FQNEAQ. In the original processing: For nucleated cells, counts were estimated from reference gene primer amplification. Generated by immunoSEQ multiplex PCR, the TCRdb table keeps only in-frame clones and is missing some. V and J calls and clone size come straight from that table; D and trimming were deduced from the DNA. The repertoire has about 140,000 clones, roughly 86% of them found once; the top ten carry under 6.5%. This TCR was recovered from a human donor in a cohort sampled during active COVID-19. The J gene is TRBJ2-7, the V gene TRBV7-8; 8 nucleotides agree with TRBD1. Sequencing used peripheral blood. The CDR3 nucleotides are TGTGCCAGCAGCTCCCTGGGACAGGCCTACGAGCAGTACTTC. Amino acids: CASSSLGQAYEQYF.